These T cell receptor beta chains were read from a single sample in a study of siplizumab effects on memory and regulatory T cells. Sequenced by immunoSEQ multiplex PCR; TCRdb stores in-frame clones only, minus some. The sample has some 110,000 clones; approximately 94% are singletons. Input material: CD4+ T cells sorted from blood. These receptors came from a human donor in good health. CDR3s include the opening cysteine and the closing phenylalanine or tryptophan. D genes are given only for firm matches. Where a row states a size, it is once, few, many or the class of an expanded clone; other rows omit it.

V gene	clone size	J gene	D gene	CDR3 protein	CDR3 DNA
TRBV4-3	.	TRBJ1-2	.	CASSQDLAWSYGYTF	TGCGCCAGCAGCCAAGATCTGGCGTGGAGCTATGGCTACACCTTC
TRBV12-5	.	TRBJ2-7	TRBD1	CASGLPRQGAPEEQYF	TGTGCTAGTGGTTTGCCGCGACAGGGCGCCCCCGAGGAGCAGTACTTC
TRBV5-8	.	TRBJ2-7	TRBD1	CASSTPGQSSYEQYF	TGTGCCAGCAGCACTCCGGGACAGAGCTCCTACGAGCAGTACTTC
TRBV5-1	.	TRBJ1-4	TRBD1	CASSPGDRGLNNEKLFF	TGCGCCAGCAGCCCGGGCGACAGGGGGCTAAATAATGAAAAACTGTTTTTT
TRBV13	.	TRBJ2-1	TRBD1	CASSLTIGQGQFF	TGTGCCAGCAGCTTAACTATCGGACAGGGGCAGTTCTTC
TRBV9	once	TRBJ1-2	TRBD1	CASSARQGISYGYTF	TGTGCCAGCAGCGCCCGACAGGGTATCTCCTATGGCTACACCTTC
TRBV7-9	.	TRBJ1-2	.	CASSLSGDSNYGYTF	TGTGCCAGCAGCTTATCGGGGGATTCTAACTATGGCTACACCTTC
TRBV5-5	few	TRBJ2-7	.	CASSLAPGAGSYEQYF	TGTGCCAGCAGCTTGGCCCCGGGAGCCGGCTCCTACGAGCAGTACTTC
TRBV7-2	.	TRBJ1-1	TRBD1	CASSSRGVNTEAFF	TGTGCCAGCAGCAGCAGGGGGGTGAACACTGAAGCTTTCTTT
TRBV5-5	.	TRBJ2-7	.	CASSTGDRTNYEQYF	TGTGCCAGCAGCACCGGGGACCGCACGAACTACGAGCAGTACTTC
TRBV19	few	TRBJ2-7	TRBD1	CATHPTGDSYEQYF	TGTGCCACCCACCCCACAGGGGACTCCTACGAGCAGTACTTC
TRBV11-1	.	TRBJ2-1	.	CASSSPAGKRSSYNEQFF	TGTGCCAGCAGCTCCCCCGCCGGAAAGCGGAGCTCCTACAATGAGCAGTTCTTC
TRBV7-3	.	TRBJ2-2	.	CASSLTREDTGELFF	TGTGCCAGCAGCTTAACTAGGGAGGACACCGGGGAGCTGTTTTTT
TRBV15	.	TRBJ2-1	.	CATSSSGLPLGEQFF	TGTGCCACCAGCTCCTCGGGACTCCCCCTCGGTGAGCAGTTCTTC
TRBV4-1	few	TRBJ1-4	.	CASSQPDMGFTNEKLFF	TGCGCCAGCAGCCAACCCGACATGGGGTTTACTAATGAAAAACTGTTTTTT
TRBV10-3	.	TRBJ2-1	.	CAISKMGNSGNEQFF	TGTGCCATCAGTAAAATGGGGAATAGCGGCAATGAGCAGTTCTTC
TRBV5-1	.	TRBJ2-1	TRBD1	CASSLQGAYNEQFF	TGCGCCAGCAGTTTGCAGGGGGCTTACAATGAGCAGTTCTTC
TRBV28	.	TRBJ2-1	TRBD1	CASSQPGQTYNEQFF	TGTGCCAGCAGTCAACCGGGACAGACATACAATGAGCAGTTCTTC
TRBV4-1	.	TRBJ2-6	.	CASSQPRIMAHVLTF	TGCGCCAGCAGCCAACCTCGAATTATGGCGCACGTCCTGACTTTC
TRBV19	.	TRBJ2-6	.	CASSVLSGANVLTF	TGTGCCAGTAGCGTCCTATCTGGGGCCAACGTCCTGACTTTC
TRBV7-9	few	TRBJ1-1	.	CATESGVAFF	TGTGCCACCGAGAGTGGGGTAGCTTTCTTT
TRBV9	.	TRBJ2-2	.	CASSVKGAAGELFF	TGTGCCAGCAGCGTGAAAGGGGCAGCCGGGGAGCTGTTTTTT
TRBV4-2	.	TRBJ2-4	TRBD2	CASSQAKLAGEAKNIQYF	TGTGCCAGCAGCCAAGCGAAACTAGCGGGAGAAGCCAAAAACATTCAGTACTTC
TRBV30	.	TRBJ1-5	TRBD1	CAWNPGQSSNQPQHF	TGTGCCTGGAATCCGGGACAGAGTAGCAATCAGCCCCAGCATTTT
TRBV7-8	.	TRBJ2-1	.	CASSASTGTPYNEQFF	TGTGCCAGCAGCGCATCAACCGGGACACCCTACAATGAGCAGTTCTTC
TRBV7-9	few	TRBJ1-1	.	CASSLARAEAFF	TGTGCCAGCAGCTTAGCGCGGGCTGAAGCTTTCTTT
TRBV7-9	.	TRBJ1-2	.	CASSLALGWEGQNNYGYTF	TGTGCCAGCAGCTTAGCCCTCGGATGGGAGGGGCAGAATAACTATGGCTACACCTTC
TRBV6-6	.	TRBJ1-1	.	CASSYSRGQGEAFF	TGTGCCAGCAGTTACTCTCGGGGGCAGGGTGAAGCTTTCTTT
TRBV7-2	.	TRBJ2-2	TRBD2	CASSLSGGVGTGELFF	TGTGCCAGCAGCTTATCCGGGGGGGTTGGAACCGGGGAGCTGTTTTTT
TRBV27	.	TRBJ2-3	.	CASSLGTARGRDTQYF	TGTGCCAGCAGTTTGGGTACAGCACGGGGCAGGGATACGCAGTATTTT
TRBV5-1	.	TRBJ1-1	.	CASSTDGNTEAFF	TGCGCCAGCAGCACGGACGGGAACACTGAAGCTTTCTTT
TRBV28	.	TRBJ2-7	TRBD2	CASSRSGIYEQYF	TGTGCCAGCAGTCGTAGCGGGATCTACGAGCAGTACTTC
TRBV5-4	.	TRBJ2-7	TRBD2	CASSLSPAGVGEQYF	TGTGCCAGCAGCTTGAGTCCAGCGGGAGTGGGGGAGCAGTACTTC
TRBV2	.	TRBJ1-4	.	CASRASGALPEKLFF	TGTGCCAGCAGGGCGAGCGGGGCCCTCCCAGAAAAACTGTTTTTT
TRBV6-6	.	TRBJ2-5	TRBD2	CASRAGGETQYF	TGTGCCAGCCGAGCGGGGGGGGAGACCCAGTACTTC
TRBV19	.	TRBJ2-1	TRBD2	CASTRLAGVNNEQFF	TGTGCCAGTACTCGACTAGCGGGAGTAAACAATGAGCAGTTCTTC
TRBV9	.	TRBJ1-5	.	CASSFEANQPQHF	TGTGCCAGCAGCTTCGAAGCCAATCAGCCCCAGCATTTT
TRBV6-5	.	TRBJ1-3	.	CASSSVRAGNTIYF	TGTGCCAGCAGTTCGGTTCGGGCTGGAAACACCATATATTTT
TRBV6-5	.	TRBJ2-7	.	CASSYPVPTNEQYF	TGTGCCAGCAGTTACCCAGTCCCCACCAACGAGCAGTACTTC
TRBV11-2	.	TRBJ2-3	TRBD2	CASSSLAGVGTDTQYF	TGTGCCAGCAGCTCTCTAGCGGGAGTAGGTACAGATACGCAGTATTTT
TRBV28	.	TRBJ1-1	.	CASSFFSRMNTEAFF	TGTGCCAGCAGTTTCTTTTCCCGTATGAACACTGAAGCTTTCTTT
TRBV4-1	.	TRBJ1-4	.	CASSQGGQGTREKLFF	TGCGCCAGCAGCCAAGGCGGGCAGGGCACTCGAGAAAAACTGTTTTTT
TRBV6-5	.	TRBJ1-1	.	CASSLGGFGTEAFF	TGTGCCAGCAGTTTAGGGGGGTTTGGGACTGAAGCTTTCTTT
TRBV9	.	TRBJ1-1	.	CASSVGGQLNTEAFF	TGTGCCAGCAGCGTAGGAGGACAGTTGAACACTGAAGCTTTCTTT
TRBV30	.	TRBJ1-2	.	CAWGDQLNGYTF	TGTGCCTGGGGGGATCAACTCAATGGCTACACCTTC
TRBV21-1	.	TRBJ1-4	.	CASSNTILPGIANEKLFF	TGTGCCAGCAGCAATACAATCCTCCCAGGGATAGCTAATGAAAAACTGTTTTTT
TRBV5-1	.	TRBJ2-5	.	CASSLAAATSETQYF	TGCGCCAGCAGCTTGGCGGCAGCTACGAGCGAGACCCAGTACTTC
TRBV5-1	.	TRBJ2-5	.	CASSLSFSEETQYF	TGCGCCAGCAGCTTGTCCTTTAGCGAAGAGACCCAGTACTTC
TRBV5-6	.	TRBJ1-2	TRBD1	CASSWGQSPNYGYTF	TGTGCCAGCAGCTGGGGACAGTCCCCTAACTATGGCTACACCTTC
TRBV11-3	.	TRBJ2-7	TRBD1	CASSYDRGLGEQYF	TGTGCCAGCAGCTACGACAGGGGGCTGGGCGAGCAGTACTTC
TRBV7-9	.	TRBJ2-7	.	CASSLAVSSYEQYF	TGTGCCAGCAGCTTAGCGGTTAGCTCCTACGAGCAGTACTTC
TRBV11-2	few	TRBJ2-5	.	CASSLGETQYF	TGTGCCAGCAGCTTGGGAGAGACCCAGTACTTC
TRBV5-1	.	TRBJ1-2	.	CASSLPGANYGYTF	TGCGCCAGCAGCTTGCCGGGGGCGAACTATGGCTACACCTTC
TRBV9	.	TRBJ1-1	TRBD1	CASSVGVGTGGRGTEAFF	TGTGCCAGCAGCGTAGGAGTCGGGACAGGGGGACGGGGCACTGAAGCTTTCTTT
TRBV19	.	TRBJ2-1	TRBD2	CASCPGLAVYNEQFF	TGTGCCAGTTGCCCGGGACTAGCGGTCTACAATGAGCAGTTCTTC